The clone carrying this T cell receptor beta chain occurred once. Its antigen remains unknown. This sample was included in a study of cytotoxic CD8 clonotypes in ibrutinib-treated CLL. The V segment lost 5 bases and the J segment 0 bases; nucleotides outside the gene matches: 3. CDR1 and CDR2 from the germline V gene are SQVTM and ANQGSEA. There are 14 residues in the CDR3. Clones were sequenced by immunoSEQ multiplex PCR, and TCRdb holds only the in-frame ones, with some missing. The sample includes tens of thousands of clones, roughly two thirds seen only once; the top ten take around 5.8%. Study-wide findings and caveats: Public clonotypes showed up rarely, and on treatment they shrank or held steady. Whereas clonality rose at ibrutinib response, it declined toward baseline at progression. Sampling times differed between sustained-remission and progressing patients. Measured clonality at baseline was greater than in age-matched healthy donors and tracked with circulating CD8+ T-cell counts.

The receptor's source is a human donor with chronic lymphocytic leukemia. The sample consisted of PBMCs, taken after 12 months of ibrutinib treatment. This chain links TRBV29-1 with TRBJ1-5; 8 nucleotides align to TRBD1. The CDR3 DNA follows: TGCAGCGTTTCAGGGGGCGATAGCAATCAGCCCCAGCATTTT. Its translation: CSVSGGDSNQPQHF.